The 20 T cell receptor beta chains given below trace back to one sample, sequenced in a study of shared clonotypes between healthy human individuals. TCRdb's table, derived via immunoSEQ multiplex PCR, lists solely in-frame clones and lacks some. The sample includes approximately 1,000,000 clones, about 84% of them seen just once. Sequenced material: memory CD4+ T cells from PBMCs. The subset is: CD45RA-negative fraction. The receptors shown here come from a man aged 18 to 30 in good health. Some clones in this sample may be carry-over from other donors' samples.

The CDR3 here is CASSLGRLRGETQYF. CDR3 DNA sequence: TGTGCCAGCAGCTTGGGTAGACTGAGGGGAGAGACCCAGTACTTC. The rearrangement links TRBV7-8 to TRBJ2-5; the D gene could be TRBD1 or TRBD2 (5 bases each). Trimming removed 3 bases at V and 4 bases at J, with 15 bases between. CDR3 length: 15 amino acids. Germline V gives CDR1 SGHVS, CDR2 FQNEAQ.

V gene TRBV30 combines with J gene TRBJ1-2; possibly TRBD1 for D (5 bases). V was pared by 3 bases and J by 8 bases, with 19 bases between. This CDR3 contains 14 residues. Germline assignment: CDR1 GTSNPN and CDR2 SVGIG (reference sequence). The CDR3 DNA reads as TGTGCCTGGAGGTGGGGGGGACGGGCCTGGGGCTACACCTTC. Translated, it gives CAWRWGGRAWGYTF.

V and J are TRBV29-1 and TRBJ2-1; TRBD2 is a possible D gene (5 bases). Germline values: CDR1 SQVTM, CDR2 ANQGSEA. V lost 7 bases, J lost 10 bases, and 17 bases lay in between. This CDR3 is built from 12 residues. The CDR3 nucleotides are TGCAGCGGTCACACCTGGACGGGGGAGCAGTTCTTC. It is translated as CSGHTWTGEQFF.

V usage is TRBV7-7 and J usage is TRBJ2-3, with 9 bases lining up with TRBD1. J was trimmed by 3 bases and V by 5 bases; bases with no gene match: 9. Germline V gene data show CDR1 as SSHAT and CDR2 as FNYEAQ (reference sequence). This CDR3 has 16 residues. The CDR3 nucleotides are TGTGCCAGCAGCCCGAACCCGGGACAGGGAACAGATACGCAGTATTTT. Protein product: CASSPNPGQGTDTQYF.

The chain couples TRBV11-2 to TRBJ2-1; D is unclear. The CDR3 runs 11 residues. Germline assignment: CDR1 SGHAT and CDR2 FQNNGV. V lost 3 bases, J lost 5 bases, and 2 bases lay in between. Here the CDR3 reads CASSFHNEQFF. In DNA, the CDR3 is TGTGCCAGCAGCTTCCACAATGAGCAGTTCTTC.

The chain employs TRBV10-1 and TRBJ2-7; no clear D gene. The V gene lost 3 bases and the J gene lost 2 bases, with 20 bases spanning the gap. Germline CDR1 is WNHNN and CDR2 is SYGVQD (reference sequence). The CDR3 contains 17 residues. CDR3 sequence (DNA): TGCGCCAGCAGTGATCCCGCACTCTCTTTAACGCCCTACGAGCAGTACTTC. Translation gives CASSDPALSLTPYEQYF.

V gene TRBV27 combines with J gene TRBJ1-4; tentatively, D is TRBD1 (5 bases). V lost 4 bases, J lost 3 bases, and 18 bases lay in between. CDR3 length: 17 residues. The germline CDR1 and CDR2 sequences are MNHEY and SMNVEV (reference sequence). The CDR3 nucleotides are TGTGCCAGCAGTTCGCGCGGGGCCCCTTCGGCTAATGAAAAACTGTTTTTT. Protein sequence: CASSSRGAPSANEKLFF. Using reference TRBV27 and TRBJ1-4 for the parts outside the CDR3, the full variable domain is EAQVTQNPRYLITVTGKKLTVTCSQNMNHEYMSWYRQDPGLGLRQIYYSMNVEVTDKGDVPEGYKVSRKEKRNFPLILESPSPNQTSLYFCASSSRGAPSANEKLFFGSGTQLSVL.

V is TRBV5-6 and J is TRBJ1-2, with 7 bases identical to TRBD1. This CDR3 has 14 residues. Losses at the gene ends were 4 bases for V and 3 bases for J; bases not matched to a gene: 6. Germline V lookup: CDR1 SGHDT, CDR2 YYEEEE. The CDR3 spells CASSTLRGHYGYTF. The CDR3 nucleotides read TGTGCCAGCAGCACGCTTAGGGGGCACTATGGCTACACCTTC. The whole variable domain, filled in from reference TRBV5-6 and TRBJ1-2, reads DAGVTQSPTHLIKTRGQQVTLRCSPKSGHDTVSWYQQALGQGPQFIFQYYEEEERQRGNFPDRFSGHQFPNYSSELNVNALLLGDSALYLCASSTLRGHYGYTFGSGTRLTVV.

This rearrangement joins TRBV28 to TRBJ2-5; possibly TRBD1 or TRBD2 for D (5 bases each). Per germline, CDR1 MDHEN and CDR2 SYDVKM. The V end lost 5 bases, the J end lost 7 bases, and 23 bases lay between the germline ends. The length of the CDR3 is 16 residues. CDR3 DNA: TGTGCCAGCAGTCCTCGTCTGGGAGTTAACCAGGGGACCCAGTACTTC. Translated, it gives CASSPRLGVNQGTQYF.

This chain uses TRBV9 with TRBJ2-2; D is ambiguous. V lost 3 bases to trimming and J lost 2 bases, with 17 bases between them. CDR3 length equals 17 residues. Germline loops: CDR1 SGDLS, CDR2 YYNGEE. In DNA, the CDR3 is TGTGCCAGCAGCGGCCGACCGGGTTCCCTAAACACCGGGGAGCTGTTTTTT. It is translated as CASSGRPGSLNTGELFF.

This chain joins TRBV7-9 and TRBJ1-3, with D unresolved. V was pared by 6 bases and J by 4 bases, with 16 bases between. The V gene's germline CDR1 is SEHNR and CDR2 FQNEAQ (reference sequence). This CDR3 is 15 amino acids long. The CDR3 region is CASSFSGGSGNTIYF. CDR3 nucleotide sequence: TGTGCCAGCAGTTTCTCGGGAGGGTCAGGAAACACCATATATTTT.

This clone was picked up one time. CDR3 residues: CASRLGQGMNTEAFF. The CDR3 region has the DNA TGTGCCAGCAGACTGGGACAGGGAATGAACACTGAAGCTTTCTTT. The chain links TRBV27 to TRBJ1-1; 9 bases map to TRBD1. The CDR3 is made up of 15 amino acids. After removal of 6 bases from V and 0 bases from J, the junction contained 5 bases not matched to a gene. Germline V gene data show CDR1 as MNHEY and CDR2 as SMNVEV (reference sequence).

The V gene is TRBV15, the J gene TRBJ2-1; D gene ambiguous. V dropped 4 bases and J dropped 5 bases, with 9 bases sitting between them. CDR3 length: 13 residues. Germline V gene lookup returns CDR1 LNHNV and CDR2 YYDKDF (reference sequence). CDR3 bases: TGTGCCACCAGCATGCAGAGAAACAATGAGCAGTTCTTC. This translates into CATSMQRNNEQFF.

This clone came up a few times. The chain is built from TRBV2 and TRBJ2-7; D perhaps matches TRBD2 (6 bases). Trimming took 10 bases from V and 0 from J, leaving 16 bases between them. The CDR3 runs to 14 residues. Germline CDR1 reads SNHLY; CDR2 reads FYNNEI. CDR3: CAISAGTGSYEQYF. The CDR3 bases are TGTGCCATCAGCGCCGGGACTGGCTCCTACGAGCAGTACTTC.

In this sample, this clone turned up a few times. V is TRBV7-2 and J is TRBJ2-2; the match to TRBD2 covers 9 bases. Trimming at V came to 2 bases and at J to 7 bases, leaving 2 bases not matched to a gene. The germline CDR1 and CDR2 sequences are SGHTA and FQGNSA. The CDR3 is made up of 14 amino acids. CDR3 sequence: CASSLSSGIGELFF. CDR3 DNA sequence: TGTGCCAGCAGCTTATCTAGCGGGATCGGGGAGCTGTTTTTT.

This clone was seen once. This chain joins TRBV18 and TRBJ2-2; 14 nucleotides match TRBD2. This CDR3 has 16 amino acids. Losses at the gene ends were 6 bases for V and 7 bases for J; bases not matched to a gene: 7. Germline V gene sequence: CDR1 KGHSH, CDR2 LQKENI. CDR3 loop: CASSEGLAGVDGELFF. The DNA of the CDR3 is TGTGCCAGCTCCGAGGGACTAGCGGGAGTGGACGGGGAGCTGTTTTTT.

As regards this clone: Other DNA sequences in the same sample also yield this CDR3. The rearrangement links TRBV7-3 to TRBJ1-2, with D possibly TRBD1 on 5 matching bases. The germline gives CDR1 SGHTA, CDR2 FQGTGA. V was clipped by 5 bases and J by 0 bases, with 7 bases between them. The CDR3 sequence is 13 residues long. The DNA for the CDR3 is TGTGCCAGCAGCCCGGACACTAACTATGGCTACACCTTC. Protein sequence: CASSPDTNYGYTF.

The V gene is TRBV6-1, the J gene TRBJ2-3, with 9 bases that match TRBD2. Trimming cost V 7 bases and J 4 bases; bases outside gene matches: 3. Germline V gene data show CDR1 as MNHNS and CDR2 as SASEGT. CDR3 length equals 13 residues. This chain's CDR3 is CASTREGADTQYF. The CDR3 bases are TGTGCCAGCACGCGGGAGGGGGCAGATACGCAGTATTTT.

The V call is TRBV2, the J call TRBJ2-1, with 8 bases aligning to TRBD2. CDR1 and CDR2 (germline): SNHLY, FYNNEI. Losses at the gene ends were 10 bases for V and 8 bases for J; bases not matched to a gene: 10. The CDR3 contains 13 residues. This CDR3 reads CATSGSLVDEQFF. In nucleotides, the CDR3 is TGTGCCACCAGCGGGAGTCTAGTGGATGAGCAGTTCTTC.

The gene calls are TRBV2 and TRBJ2-2, with D perhaps TRBD1 (6 bases). Germline CDR1 and CDR2: SNHLY and FYNNEI. CDR3 length equals 13 residues. Trimming pared 5 bases from V and 8 bases from J, leaving 12 bases between. The DNA for the CDR3 is TGTGCCAGCAGTCTTCGACAGGAAGGGGAGCTGTTTTTT. Its protein product is CASSLRQEGELFF.